This T cell receptor beta chain was recovered during a study of lymphopenia after photon versus proton radiotherapy. Study-wide points: Relative stability marked proton patients; photon patients lost diversity and naive cells.

Germline V CDR1 and CDR2: SGHVS, FQNEAQ. This CDR3 region has 15 residues. Trimming left V 0 bases short and J 4 bases short, with 9 bases between. Measured with immunoSEQ multiplex PCR; TCRdb has only the in-frame clones, and not every one. The table lists fewer than 70,000 clones, about nine tenths of them singletons, with 9.5% to 14% in the top ten. Note on this clone: Its antigen is unidentified.

The sequences come from peripheral blood, collected from a patient treated with proton-based radiotherapy. This clonotype was sampled from an elderly man with esophageal cancer. The J gene is TRBJ2-2, the V gene TRBV7-8, with D possibly called TRBD1 or TRBD2 (5 bases each). CDR3 sequence: CASSLAGESTGELFF. Written as DNA, the CDR3 is TGTGCCAGCAGCTTAGCGGGGGAGTCCACCGGGGAGCTGTTTTTT.